This T cell receptor beta chain is drawn from a study of blood T cell repertoires in COVID-19. Study background: Both acute and convalescent COVID-19 samples were obtained from the United States, Italy and Spain. T cells, B-cell-depleted T cells, or PBMCs provided the cDNA or gDNA that served as material.

Germline loops: CDR1 SGHRS, CDR2 YFSETQ. The CDR3 sequence is 16 residues long. Between the trimmed V and J ends, which lost 5 bases and 4 bases, there was a span of 21 bases. Authors' analysis steps: Nucleated cell counts were estimated from reference gene primer amplification. Generated by immunoSEQ multiplex PCR, the TCRdb table keeps only in-frame clones and is missing some. V and J calls plus clone size are reproduced from that table; the DNA served to infer D and trimming. Altogether approximately 210,000 clones are present, about 90% being singletons, with the ten largest covering about 0.72%.

The sequence came from an older woman with acute or convalescent COVID-19. Sequenced: peripheral blood. The gene calls are TRBV5-1 and TRBJ1-1; D is perhaps TRBD1 (5 bases). CDR3 sequence (DNA): TGCGCCAGCAGGGCGAAGGGGCCACCCCAAGGCACTGAAGCTTTCTTT. This sequence encodes CASRAKGPPQGTEAFF.